This T cell receptor beta chain was sequenced in a study of cytomegalovirus exposure and HLA in healthy donors. Vbeta (60) and Jbeta (13) primers were used in the PCR. As processed by the authors: Approximately 12 million of 80 million to 85 million unique TCR beta chains were shared, per a later count. The repertoire was sequenced with immunoSEQ multiplex PCR; TCRdb's copy has only in-frame clones and lacks some. That table furnishes V, J and clone size, whereas the DNA furnished D and trimming. This sample yields 180,000 or so clones, of which almost 80% are seen a single time; roughly an eighth belongs to the top ten. CDR3 length: 13 amino acids. Germline trimming cut 6 bases from V and 3 bases from J; bases unmatched to any gene: 2. Germline V gene lookup returns CDR1 MDHEN and CDR2 SYDVKM.

Sequencing used PBMCs. The V gene is TRBV28, the J gene TRBJ1-1; 9 bases map to TRBD1. The origin of this receptor is a man between 45 and 60 years old in good health and CMV-seropositive. This chain's CDR3 is CASRRQGDTEAFF. DNA for the CDR3: TGTGCCAGCAGGAGACAGGGGGACACTGAAGCTTTCTTT.